What follows are 26 T cell receptor beta chains derived from one specimen sequenced in a study of blood T cell repertoires in COVID-19 (dated by TCRdb to the early 2020s). Library preparation employed the immunoSEQ multiplex PCR assay. TCRdb re-hosts the immuneACCESS table, in-frame sequences only. Its copies lack some clones; in the studies checked, an unresolved V gene accounts for under half of them, and the cause for the rest is not known. For this sample the table gives 250,000 or so clones, of which around 83% were detected only once. 5% to 7.5% of the sample lies in the top ten. Sequences were obtained from PBMCs or T cells enriched from blood (not recorded which). These receptors all stem from a woman in her forties or fifties who had been exposed to COVID-19.

CDR3 coding DNA: TGTGCCAGCAGCGCCCGGGACAGCTCCTACAATGAGCAGTTCTTC. It encodes CASSARDSSYNEQFF. The chain has TRBV9 and TRBJ2-1; 7 bases map to TRBD1. The V segment lost 3 bases and the J segment 0 bases; nucleotides outside the gene matches: 3. The germline gives CDR1 SGDLS, CDR2 YYNGEE. The CDR3 spans 15 residues.

Here the CDR3 DNA reads TGCAGCGTTTCACAGGGGACTAACTATGGCTACACCTTC. As protein: CSVSQGTNYGYTF. The chain links TRBV29-1 to TRBJ1-2; 7 bases match TRBD1. This CDR3 region has 13 residues. Looked up from germline, CDR1 is SQVTM and CDR2 is ANQGSEA. V lost 5 bases, J lost 0 bases, and 3 bases stayed unmatched. The whole variable domain, filled in from reference TRBV29-1 and TRBJ1-2, reads SAVISQKPSRDICQRGTSLTIQCQVDSQVTMMFWYRQQPGQSLTLIATANQGSEATYESGFVIDKFPISRPNLTFSTLTVSNMSPEDSSIYLCSVSQGTNYGYTFGSGTRLTVV.

The chain links TRBV18 to TRBJ1-6; the D is unclear. The CDR3 sequence is 16 residues long. Trimming removed 6 bases from V and 5 bases from J, with 17 bases in between. Germline-derived CDR1 and CDR2 are KGHSH and LQKENI. In DNA, the CDR3 is TGTGCCAGCTCCCTGGGCTTCCGTAATCATAATTCACCCCTCCACTTT. Translated: CASSLGFRNHNSPLHF. The full variable domain, in which reference TRBV18 and TRBJ1-6 provide the parts outside the CDR3, is NAGVMQNPRHLVRRRGQEARLRCSPMKGHSHVYWYRQLPEEGLKFMVYLQKENIIDESGMPKERFSAEFPKEGPSILRIQQVVRGDSAAYFCASSLGFRNHNSPLHFGNGTRLTVT.

The chain recombines TRBV6-6 with TRBJ2-1, with TRBD1 matching 8 bases. Trimming took 0 bases from V and 7 from J; bases not matched to a gene: 2. This CDR3 spans 14 amino acids. Germline lookup yields CDR1 MNHNY and CDR2 SVGAGI (reference sequence). The CDR3 is CASSYSQGANEQFF. The CDR3 DNA reads as TGTGCCAGCAGTTACTCCCAGGGGGCAAATGAGCAGTTCTTC.

The V gene is TRBV6-4, the J gene TRBJ1-2; 8 nucleotides match TRBD1. Germline assignment: CDR1 MRHNA and CDR2 SNTAGT. Trimming removed 0 bases from V and 4 bases from J; junction bases left unmatched: 7. CDR3 size: 16 residues. The CDR3 DNA sequence: TGTGCCAGCAGTGACTCAGGGCAGGGGGCACGCTATGGCTACACCTTC. It specifies CASSDSGQGARYGYTF.

The rearrangement joins TRBV11-1 to TRBJ2-1; 7 positions agree with TRBD2. V lost 4 bases and J lost 12; bases outside the gene matches: 12. CDR1 and CDR2 (germline): SGHAT, FQDESV (reference sequence). The CDR3 loop spans 14 amino acids. CDR3 amino acids: CASSSSGAGGAQFF. The CDR3 region has the DNA TGTGCCAGCAGCTCCAGCGGGGCGGGCGGTGCGCAGTTCTTC.

This sequence joins TRBV18 and TRBJ1-1, with TRBD1 matching over 7 bases. CDR1 and CDR2 (germline): KGHSH, LQKENI. The V and J ends lost 2 bases and 1 base, in that order; junction bases with no gene match: 4. This CDR3 has 15 amino acids. The CDR3 nucleotides are TGTGCCAGCTCACCAACCGGGACAGCGAACACTGAAGCTTTCTTT. Translation gives CASSPTGTANTEAFF.

The chain joins TRBV28 to TRBJ1-4, with TRBD1 matching 7 bases. The length of the CDR3 is 16 residues. In germline, CDR1 is MDHEN, CDR2 SYDVKM. V lost 5 bases to trimming and J lost 4 bases; unmatched junction nucleotides: 10. Written as DNA, the CDR3 is TGTGCCAGCAGTATTAATGGACAGGCTTTTAATGAAAAACTGTTTTTT. This encodes CASSINGQAFNEKLFF.

This clone was seen only once. The CDR3 protein is CASSQDQGNEQFF. DNA for the CDR3: TGCGCCAGCAGCCAAGATCAGGGAAATGAGCAGTTCTTC. The chain uses TRBV4-3 and TRBJ2-1; D is possibly TRBD1 (5 bases). Germline CDR1 and CDR2: LGHNA and YSLEER. This CDR3 region has 13 residues. The germline V and J ends were trimmed by 0 bases and 7 bases, with 7 bases remaining between them.

The chain carries TRBV18 and TRBJ1-4; 8 bases map to TRBD1. This CDR3 spans 17 amino acids. Germline V gives CDR1 KGHSH, CDR2 LQKENI. V lost 2 bases, J lost 8 bases, and 13 bases stayed unmatched. The DNA of the CDR3 is TGTGCCAGCTCACCAAGGGGGATCGGACAGGGAAAAGAAAAACTGTTTTTT. It encodes CASSPRGIGQGKEKLFF.

The chain has TRBV5-1 and TRBJ1-1; the match to TRBD1 covers 9 bases. Germline-derived CDR1 and CDR2 are SGHRS and YFSETQ. The CDR3 consists of 15 residues. V dropped 0 bases and J dropped 4; count of bases not matched to a gene: 4. The CDR3 loop is CASSLGTGGVTEAFF. Written as DNA, the CDR3 is TGCGCCAGCAGCTTGGGTACAGGGGGCGTCACTGAAGCTTTCTTT.

This rearrangement joins TRBV27 to TRBJ2-1; D ambiguous. The CDR3 covers 13 residues. Trimming took off 4 bases at V and 6 bases at J, with 10 bases between the two ends. Germline V gene sequence: CDR1 MNHEY, CDR2 SMNVEV (reference sequence). This chain's CDR3 is CASSSFPGNEQFF. DNA for the CDR3: TGTGCCAGCAGTTCATTCCCAGGCAATGAGCAGTTCTTC.

The rearrangement links TRBV12-3 or TRBV12-4 to TRBJ1-2; unclear D gene. The CDR3 has 13 amino acids. Trimming removed 6 bases from V and 5 bases from J, with 13 bases in between. The CDR3 reads CASSNRRLYGYTF. The CDR3 DNA follows: TGTGCCAGCAGCAACAGACGGCTGTATGGCTACACCTTC.

V usage is TRBV7-9 and J usage is TRBJ2-7; 10 nucleotides match TRBD1. V shed 5 bases, J shed 4 bases, and the junction held 8 bases outside the gene matches. Per germline, CDR1 SEHNR and CDR2 FQNEAQ (reference sequence). The CDR3 loop spans 15 amino acids. The CDR3 protein is CASSAMTGGWYEQYF. The CDR3 nucleotides are TGTGCCAGCAGCGCGATGACAGGGGGCTGGTACGAGCAGTACTTC.

The J gene is TRBJ2-2, the V gene TRBV6-5; D gene uncertain. This CDR3 has 13 amino acids. V was clipped by 0 bases and J by 8 bases, with 7 bases between them. Per germline, CDR1 MNHEY and CDR2 SVGAGI. The CDR3, as DNA: TGTGCCAGCAGTTACTCCTTAGTAGGGGAGCTGTTTTTT. This codes for CASSYSLVGELFF.

The V call is TRBV7-2, the J call TRBJ2-3; 7 bases match TRBD2. The CDR3 sequence is 15 residues long. With V trimmed by 3 bases and J by 0 bases, 3 bases remained unmatched. Germline lookup yields CDR1 SGHTA and CDR2 FQGNSA. As DNA, the CDR3 is TGTGCCAGCAGCTTCAGCGGGATCAGCACAGATACGCAGTATTTT. This codes for CASSFSGISTDTQYF.

This clone has more than one count but fewer than ten. The chain employs TRBV6-5 and TRBJ2-1; 7 bases align to TRBD2. This CDR3 is 16 amino acids long. With V trimmed by 4 bases and J by 0 bases, 6 bases remained unmatched. Germline V gives CDR1 MNHEY, CDR2 SVGAGI. The CDR3 nucleotides read TGTGCCAGCAGTTGGGGGGGGAACCCCTCCTACAATGAGCAGTTCTTC. Protein: CASSWGGNPSYNEQFF.

The rearrangement links TRBV5-4 to TRBJ1-1, with TRBD1 identical over 8 bases. The germline V gene encodes CDR1 SGHNT and CDR2 YYREEE (reference sequence). The CDR3 totals 14 residues. V trimming: 4 bases; J trimming: 5 bases; junction bases outside the gene matches: 7. DNA of the CDR3: TGTGCCAGCAGCCCCAGGGGGCGCGGAACTGAAGCTTTCTTT. This gives the protein CASSPRGRGTEAFF.

This clone was recorded once. The V and J genes are TRBV9 and TRBJ1-1; TRBD1 matches 7 bases. CDR3 length equals 14 residues. The J segment lost 1 base and the V segment lost 5 bases, leaving 5 bases of the junction unmatched. Germline CDR1 is SGDLS and CDR2 is YYNGEE. The CDR3 loop reads CASRNTGENTEAFF. The DNA of the CDR3 is TGTGCCAGCAGAAACACAGGGGAGAACACTGAAGCTTTCTTT.

This chain joins TRBV5-8 and TRBJ2-7, with D possibly matching TRBD2 (6 bases). There are 15 residues in the CDR3. The germline gives CDR1 SGHTS, CDR2 YDEGEE. V lost 4 bases and J 0 bases, leaving 14 bases between the germline ends. As DNA, the CDR3 is TGTGCCAGCAGCCGGGGGACGGTGAGCTCCTACGAGCAGTACTTC. Its translation: CASSRGTVSSYEQYF.

The V gene is TRBV5-8, the J gene TRBJ2-1; D is ambiguous. Germline lookup yields CDR1 SGHTS and CDR2 YDEGEE. The CDR3 spans 13 residues. Trimming took off 3 bases at V and 5 bases at J, with 9 bases between the two ends. CDR3 sequence (DNA): TGTGCCAGCAGCTCCCGTCTAAACAATGAGCAGTTCTTC. Translated: CASSSRLNNEQFF.

The CDR3 DNA is TGTGCCAGCAGCTTCGGGACAGGGATCTACGAGCAGTACTTC. This translates into CASSFGTGIYEQYF. This sequence joins TRBV7-2 and TRBJ2-7; TRBD1 agrees at 9 bases. V trimming: 3 bases; J trimming: 3 bases; junction bases outside the gene matches: 3. CDR1 is SGHTA, CDR2 FQGNSA, per germline. The CDR3 has 14 amino acids. Looking up the rest from reference TRBV7-2 and TRBJ2-7 gives the full variable domain: GAGVSQSPSNKVTEKGKDVELRCDPISGHTALYWYRQSLGQGLEFLIYFQGNSAPDKSGLPSDRFSAERTGGSVSTLTIQRTQQEDSAVYLCASSFGTGIYEQYFGPGTRLTVT.

The V gene is TRBV19, the J gene TRBJ1-3, with D hard to call. The CDR3 runs 14 residues. V shed 2 bases and J shed 0 bases, with 5 bases lying between them. Per germline, CDR1 LNHDA and CDR2 SQIVND (reference sequence). CDR3: CASSINFSGNTIYF. The CDR3 nucleotides are TGTGCCAGTAGTATAAACTTCTCTGGAAACACCATATATTTT.

The chain carries TRBV19 and TRBJ1-2, with D unresolved. CDR1 is LNHDA, CDR2 SQIVND, per germline (reference sequence). The V end was cut by 5 bases, the J end by 8 bases, with 15 bases between. This CDR3 has 13 residues. CDR3 loop: CASSGQSGKGYTF. The CDR3 DNA reads as TGTGCCAGTAGTGGCCAGTCGGGGAAAGGCTACACCTTC.

This rearrangement joins TRBV18 to TRBJ2-3; 9 bases fit TRBD1. CDR3 length: 15 residues. V shed 3 bases, J shed 6 bases, and the junction held 7 bases outside the gene matches. The germline gives CDR1 KGHSH, CDR2 LQKENI. The CDR3 sequence is CASSPTGGFIDTQYF. In DNA, the CDR3 is TGTGCCAGCTCACCGACAGGGGGATTTATTGATACGCAGTATTTT.

Only a few counts were recorded for this clone. The chain is built from TRBV7-9 and TRBJ2-7; a possible D gene is TRBD1 (5 bases). The germline V gene has CDR1 SEHNR and CDR2 FQNEAQ (reference sequence). V was cut by 1 base and J by 7 bases, with 11 bases left in between. This CDR3 contains 13 residues. CDR3 DNA: TGTGCCAGCAGCTTAGGGGGCCCTAAGGAGCAGTACTTC. Translation gives CASSLGGPKEQYF.